The sequence of this T cell receptor (beta chain) was determined in a study of OX40 agonist ivuxolimab in advanced cancers. Looking at the study overall: Previous treatment with anti-PD-1, anti-PD-L1 or anti-CTLA-4 therapy was allowed; over 35% had received some.

The repertoire was sequenced with immunoSEQ multiplex PCR; TCRdb's copy has only in-frame clones and lacks some. The sample carries over 15,000 clones, more than 65% recorded once. Trimming removed 5 bases at V and 7 bases at J, with 14 bases between. Germline lookup yields CDR1 SGHVS and CDR2 FNYEAQ. The CDR3 runs to 14 residues. The origin of this receptor is an adult with an advanced solid tumor such as melanoma, head and neck, liver or kidney cancer. This sample comprised CD4+ or CD8+ T cells sorted from blood, obtained in a trial of the OX40 agonist ivuxolimab. This chain uses TRBV7-6 with TRBJ2-2; D perhaps matches TRBD2 (5 bases). The chain's CDR3 is CASSQDWAIGELFF. CDR3 bases: TGTGCCAGCAGCCAGGACTGGGCCATCGGGGAGCTGTTTTTT.